This T cell receptor beta chain was recovered during a study of regulatory T cells in long-lasting Graves disease. Study context: Patients with new Graves' disease had used antithyroid drugs below 3 months.

Broader study findings: Persistent disease was associated with favored TRBV28 usage and with favored use of TRBJ1-2 and TRBJ2-5.

The CDR3 extends over 13 amino acids. V lost 5 bases and J 5 bases, leaving 14 bases between the germline ends. Per the germline V gene, CDR1 is DFQATT and CDR2 is SNEGSKA (reference sequence). This clonotype was seen repeatedly, ten times or more. Its target is not known. Time point indicated: newly diagnosed GD, antithyroid drugs for less than 3 months. Construction of the TCR library relied on RNA isolated from PBMCs. Construction of the TCR beta libraries employed iRepertoire HTBI primers in conjunction with Arm-PCR of CDR3 regions. TCRdb reprocessed the multiplex PCR reads with MiXCR, giving one entry per CDR3 protein. The table includes over 200,000 distinct CDR3 sequences, approximately 20% detected once.

This specimen was peripheral blood mononuclear cells (PBMCs), taken at new diagnosis, from a patient treated with antithyroid drugs. This TCR was recovered from a female donor with Graves disease. The genes are TRBV20-1 and TRBJ2-3, with D uncertain. CDR3 DNA: TGCAGTGCTCATGACTTGAATGTAGATACGCAGTATTTT. This encodes CSAHDLNVDTQYF.